The source of this TCR beta chain is a study of cytomegalovirus exposure and HLA in healthy donors (dated by TCRdb to between 2016 and 2019). A note on the overall study: An earlier analysis of approximately 550 of the donors reported 250 to 300 Gb of sequence data and some 100 million unique TCR beta sequences from 190 million or so T cells. Several DR-DQ haplotypes were treated as single units for association and clustering because of strong linkage in the cohort. The number of typed donors differed by locus: roughly 620-630 for A, B, C, DRB1 and DQB1; 500 to 550 for DQA1; 606 for DPA1; and roughly 490 for DPB1. Donor age, sex, ethnicity and CMV serostatus were collected together with the repertoire data. The aim of the study was to test whether cataloging public T cell receptors could identify signatures of past pathogen exposure. Rather than drawing on any new phenotypic data, the later analysis identified candidate immune exposures from TCR beta sequences and the way those sequences occurred across donors. In a later analysis, previously published TCR beta repertoires from 500 to 750 donors were re-analyzed and high-resolution HLA genotyping was added so that TCR occurrence patterns could be studied. Both class I and class II loci were covered by HLA typing, at four-digit resolution. An early release that covered several hundred HLA-typed donors contained around 300 gigabases of sequencing data and 65 million to 100 million unique TCR sequences. Among the roughly 370 genotyped donors, more than 70% belonged to the genetic ancestry cluster associated with self-reported Caucasian donors. To decide whether each TCR beta V gene segment behaved as functional or pseudogenic, an earlier analysis of some 600 of the donors relied on high-throughput TCR beta sequencing. Using immunosequencing, the study profiled T cell repertoires from 666 subjects and related those repertoires to cytomegalovirus serostatus. Genome-wide SNP genotypes for about 65% of the roughly 670 donors were used in a later genetic analysis, which treated that subset as a discovery cohort. The study combined high-throughput TCR immunosequencing, statistical association of individual TCRs with disease status, and machine learning to predict cytomegalovirus infection status. Every discovery cohort repertoire had been produced on one sequencing platform. On average, around 230,000 unique TCR beta nucleotide sequences were sequenced per donor among 300 to 500 genotyped donors of the cohort, with roughly 20% of those sequences being non-productive. Besides the first cohort of around 700 subjects, a separate validation cohort made up of some 110 different subjects was used.

The cohort comprised around 690 healthy bone marrow donors. At the time of sampling, all cohort members were nominally healthy, though unrecorded immune exposures were likely present. The donor tested CMV seronegative, placing the donor among the 350 to 400 seronegative members of the cohort. A peripheral blood sample was collected from each donor, and TCR beta sequencing was performed on peripheral blood mononuclear cells. Genomic DNA was extracted from the blood cell samples with the Qiagen DNeasy Blood Extraction Kit. Study-level results and caveats: Roughly 15 rarely observed V segments, including chromosome 9 orphons, were excluded from the earlier analysis of several hundred of the donors because counts were too low. In a later analysis, the rate of TCR association differed among HLA loci, with DRB1 alleles having the most associated TCRs and HLA-C alleles having the fewest. A later genetic analysis reported fewer N-insertions in productive TCRs among donors in an Asian-associated ancestry cluster than the roughly 700-donor mean. According to a later analysis, parvovirus B19, influenza, CMV and Epstein-Barr virus appeared linked to several top co-occurrence clusters. A later genetic analysis associated a missense DCLRE1C variant with V-gene and J-gene trimming of TCR beta chains, and an independent cohort replicated the association. A further reported finding was that TCR beta sequences accurately predicted the HLA-A and HLA-B alleles for most subjects in the first cohort. Most TCR sequences were observed very rarely across donors, whereas some public TCRs were present in many individuals. In an earlier analysis of about 600 of the donors, most TCR beta V segments appeared in productive rearrangements about 87% or about 30% of the time, broadly matching IMGT annotations. The study listed 164 TCR beta chains as associated with cytomegalovirus. A later analysis found that HLA-associated TCR beta chains were more clonally expanded and had lower generation probabilities than equally common non-associated chains. The classifier was reported to diagnose cytomegalovirus status with high specificity and sensitivity in both the original and validation cohorts. It was suggested by the authors that the approach could potentially be generalized to other disease states and immunological phenotypes. Because the 87-base-pair reads could not distinguish some IMGT-functional V segments, including TRBV6-2 and TRBV6-3, those segments were excluded. Presence/absence analyses assumed roughly uniform sequencing depth across donors, an assumption that may not hold. For the cohort, immune exposure information was limited to CMV serostatus. A few of the identified cytomegalovirus-associated TCR beta chains were confirmed in vitro to be specific for cytomegalovirus antigens. A later analysis associated 15,000 to 20,000 TCR beta sequences with specific HLA alleles at a false discovery rate of 0.05. When HLA alleles, especially DR and DQ, strongly co-occurred, TCR associations were difficult to assign to individual alleles. Most CMV-associated TCR beta chains appeared to be HLA-restricted in a later analysis, and the HLA associations seemed to be driven largely by CMV exposure. A cluster of highly shared sequence variants was judged likely to represent a technical artifact of the sequencing pipeline. Linkage disequilibrium might explain the correlated functional status among segregating V segments, but an unknown experimental factor could not be ruled out. Only TCR beta chains were sequenced in this cohort, and the absence of alpha or paired-chain data limited detectable features. Because HLA typing was unavailable for some donors at each locus, only the typed subset was used in association tests.

Receptors were amplified or captured by the immunoSEQ multiplex PCR assay. For the multiplex PCR, a mixture combining 60 forward primers for TCR Vbeta segments and 13 reverse primers for TCR Jbeta segments was used. The CDR3 region of rearranged TCR beta genes was amplified from genomic DNA by a multiplex PCR assay. On the Illumina HiSeq System, the amplified TCR beta libraries were sequenced as 87-base-pair reads. For the original study's pipeline: Across the 700 or so repertoires, a later analysis counted tens of millions of unique TCR beta chains, around 11 million of which were shared by at least two donors. To remove PCR and sequencing errors, raw reads were error-corrected and collapsed into unique sequences using a nearest-neighbor algorithm that merged closely related sequences. CDR3 sequences were aligned to IMGT reference sequences to assign V, D and J gene segments. For a sequence to be retained, a match of at least six nucleotides was required to both a V gene segment and a J gene segment. Rearrangements were classified as productive when the CDR3 lacked stop codons and remained in frame with V and J, and all other rearrangements were classified as non-productive. Following IMGT convention, CDR3 was defined as the stretch from the second conserved V-encoded cysteine to the conserved J-encoded phenylalanine. The earlier analysis of approximately 590 of the donors excluded any sequence lacking an unambiguous match to a single V gene segment. In an earlier analysis of around 600 of the donors, V segments were called functional above 56.7% productive rearrangements and were called segregating when the between-donor standard deviation exceeded 5%. A statistical classification framework was built to diagnose cytomegalovirus status from the catalog of TCR beta chain sequences. In a later analysis, TCR nucleotide sequences were compared against IMGT/GENE-DB human TR gene sequences so that V and J genes could be assigned. The TCRdist pipeline was used in a later analysis to assign CDR3 sequences and most-parsimonious VDJ recombination scenarios. A later analysis defined each TCR beta chain by its CDR3 amino acid sequence plus V-gene family, and excluded reads lacking a unique V-gene family. In a later analysis, a few hundred highly shared, low-generation-probability nucleotide sequences were removed to address suspected cross-contamination and a sequencing artifact. In a later analysis, a clonal expansion index for each public chain was calculated from normalized within-repertoire ranks of inferred template counts. A later analysis computed generation probabilities with a VDJ recombination model fitted to out-of-frame rearrangements, and checked the results against IGoR. In a later analysis, hypergeometric tests were used to score TCR-TCR, TCR-HLA and TCR-CMV co-occurrence, with a repertoire-size bias correction applied to TCR pairs. To estimate false discovery rates, a later analysis permuted the HLA or CMV assignments 20 times. A later analysis grouped co-occurring TCRs with DBSCAN, adding TCRdist sequence similarity when clustering within HLA-allele-positive subsets. Repertoires with fewer than 30,000 or more than 120,000 public chains, plus five repertoires with anomalous nucleotide sharing, were excluded from co-occurrence clustering. Entries here come from immuneACCESS through TCRdb and include only in-frame sequences with V and J called. Some clones fail to appear in such tables; in the studies checked, an unresolved V gene covers under half of the shortfall, and the cause of the remainder is unknown. That table supplies the V and J calls and clone size; D and trimming were determined from the DNA. For this sample there are 150,000 or so clones; almost 80% appear just once. The top ten hold roughly 0.7% of the sample.

Note on this clone: Its antigen remains undetermined. Base quality data are lacking; no much larger clone is found one base away.

The CDR3 contains 13 residues, cysteine and phenylalanine counted. CDR3 DNA is the only sequence kept; it has 39 bases, read in frame from the first base. Reading the germline V gene (reference sequence) gives CDR1 LNHDA and CDR2 SQIVND. Sample: PBMCs. The sequence links TRBV19 to TRBJ2-5; 7 bases in between match TRBD1. The J call is doubtful: the DNA matches TRBJ2-7 better. The sequence came from a male donor in good health and CMV-seronegative. CDR3 reads: CASSLIDRDEQYF. The nucleotide sequence reads as follows: TGTGCCAGTAGTCTGATAGACAGGGACGAGCAGTACTTC.